Listed here is a single T cell receptor beta chain. These data belong to a study of cytomegalovirus exposure and HLA in healthy donors. Study-wide context: A prior study identified roughly 110 million unique TCR beta sequences from some 180 million T cells.

Germline CDR1 and CDR2: SGHNT and YYREEE (reference sequence). The CDR3 loop spans 20 amino acids. V dropped 3 bases and J dropped 0 bases, with 25 bases sitting between them. Amplification used 60 Vbeta primers and 13 Jbeta primers. The table came from immunoSEQ multiplex PCR; TCRdb's copy has only in-frame clones and leaves some out. The sample carries approximately 180,000 clones, around 80% recorded once. At sampling all donors were nominally healthy, likely with unrecorded immune exposures. The sequenced sample was PBMCs. This TCR came from a woman younger than 35 in good health and CMV-seronegative. This chain links TRBV5-4 with TRBJ2-4, with unresolved D. CDR3 sequence (DNA): TGTGCCAGCAGCTCAGGTCCAGGCGAGTTCAGAATACTAGCCAAAAACATTCAGTACTTC. Its translation: CASSSGPGEFRILAKNIQYF.